The present TCR beta chain was sequenced within a study of OX40 agonist ivuxolimab in advanced cancers. In the study overall: Ivuxolimab, which targeted the costimulatory receptor OX40 (CD134), was an agonistic, fully human IgG2 monoclonal antibody. Intravenous ivuxolimab was administered to patients every 2 weeks at six dose levels: 0.01, 0.1, 0.3, 1.5, 3 and 10 mg/kg. Of the approximately 50 patients in dose escalation, 19 had hepatocellular carcinoma, about 15 had melanoma, 9 had renal cell carcinoma and 9 had head and neck cancer. In the dose-escalation cohort, roughly four fifths of patients were male, and the mean age was approximately 60 years, with a range of roughly 20 to 79. Patients were allowed to have had prior anti-PD-1, anti-PD-L1 or anti-CTLA-4 therapy, and more than 30% of the dose-escalation patients had previously received checkpoint inhibitors. Partial responses were achieved by three dose-escalation patients, of whom one had hepatocellular carcinoma and two had cutaneous melanoma. Peripheral TCRbeta sequencing aimed to test whether ivuxolimab altered TCR sequence diversity and caused clonal T-cell expansion. The paper covers the monotherapy dose-escalation part of the phase I ivuxolimab trial, which included N of about 56 patients. General conclusions and limits of the study: Low levels of normalized T-cell clonal expansion were also seen in some patients who did not respond. After ivuxolimab, more expanded clones were found on average in CD8+ T cells than in CD4+ T cells. Partial responders in the 0.1-3.0 mg/kg groups had among the lowest normalized peripheral clonal expansion, especially among CD8+ T cells. Which antigens the clonally expanded peripheral T cells were specific for was not determined. Clonal expansion of both CD4+ and CD8+ blood T cells was observed from baseline to week 6 at doses 0.1 to 3.0 mg/kg.

The cysteine opens and the phenylalanine closes a CDR3 of 15 amino acids. The CDR3 DNA has 45 bases and is translated from base 1. Reading the germline V gene (reference sequence) gives CDR1 LNHNV and CDR2 YYDKDF. The trim is 9 bases for V and 6 bases for J, with a gap of 23 bases between the germline ends. Genomic DNA was extracted from sorted cells for sequencing of the TCRbeta CDR3 region. The immunoSEQ Assay was used to sequence the TCRbeta CDR3 regions. This immuneACCESS table, as held by TCRdb, lists in-frame sequences with V and J called but not all clones. Of the missing ones, under half trace to an unresolved V gene in checked studies; the others have no known cause. This sample is represented by fewer than 80,000 clones; 85% to 90% of them were singletons. Of the sample, around 6.9% is held by the ten largest clones. This clone was found once. Its antigen specificity is not known. Per-base qualities were not stored, and no clone one base away is much larger.

The trial excluded patients who had a history of autoimmune disease or were on systemic immunosuppression. Peripheral blood for TCR sequencing was collected from all dose cohorts at baseline, on cycle 4 day 1, and on cycle 7 day 1. The samples were taken from a phase I, first-in-human, multicenter, open-label dose-escalation trial of ivuxolimab. The trial enrolled adults with locally advanced or metastatic head and neck squamous cell, hepatocellular, melanoma or renal cell carcinoma. Before TCR sequencing, CD4+ and CD8+ T cells were separately sorted from peripheral blood. The sequence joins TRBV15 to TRBJ1-2; a weak D assignment points to TRBD1 (6 bases agree). Sequenced here: CD4+ or CD8+ T cells sorted from blood, sampled in a trial of the OX40 agonist ivuxolimab. This clonotype was obtained from an adult with an advanced solid tumor such as melanoma, head and neck, liver or kidney cancer. The base sequence is TGTGCCACTTCAGGGGTCCCGGGGACGTACGATGGCTACACCTTC. Translated, it reads CATSGVPGTYDGYTF.